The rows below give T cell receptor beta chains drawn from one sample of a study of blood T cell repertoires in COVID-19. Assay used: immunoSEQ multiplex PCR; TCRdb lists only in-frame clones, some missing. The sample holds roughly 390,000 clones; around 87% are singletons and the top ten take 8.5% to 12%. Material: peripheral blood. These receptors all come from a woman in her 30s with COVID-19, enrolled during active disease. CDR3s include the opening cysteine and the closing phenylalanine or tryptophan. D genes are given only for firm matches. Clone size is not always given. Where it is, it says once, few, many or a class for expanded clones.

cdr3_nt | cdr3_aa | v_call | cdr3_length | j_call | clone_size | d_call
TGTGCCAGCAGCACCGACTCTATAGGCGAGCAGTACTTC | CASSTDSIGEQYF | TRBV7-2 | 13 | TRBJ2-7 | few | NA
TGCAGCGTTGAAGCCCTCACAGGGGGCAACTACGAGCAGTACTTC | CSVEALTGGNYEQYF | TRBV29-1 | 15 | TRBJ2-7 | NA | TRBD1
TGTGCCAGCAGCGATGGGACAGGGAAGATTTATGGCTACACCTTC | CASSDGTGKIYGYTF | TRBV9 | 15 | TRBJ1-2 | few | TRBD1
TGTGCCAGCAGAAAGGCGGGAGGGGACACAGATACGCAGTATTTT | CASRKAGGDTDTQYF | TRBV28 | 15 | TRBJ2-3 | NA | TRBD2
TGTGCCAGCAGCCAAGAGTGGAACAGGAACACCGGGGAGCTGTTTTTT | CASSQEWNRNTGELFF | TRBV3-1/TRBV3-2 | 16 | TRBJ2-2 | NA | NA
TGCGCCAGCAGGGCGGACAGGCTTGTGAACCAGCCCCAGCATTTT | CASRADRLVNQPQHF | TRBV10-2 | 15 | TRBJ1-5 | NA | TRBD1
TGTGCCAGCAGCCACATCATGCAAGAGACCCAGTACTTC | CASSHIMQETQYF | TRBV3-1/TRBV3-2 | 13 | TRBJ2-5 | NA | NA
TGTGCCGCGGGACTAGCGGTCCAGAGCTCCTACAATGAGCAGTTCTTC | CAAGLAVQSSYNEQFF | TRBV10-3 | 16 | TRBJ2-1 | NA | TRBD2
TGTGCCAGCAGGGCGGGACAGGGGGATGAAAAACTGTTTTTT | CASRAGQGDEKLFF | TRBV28 | 14 | TRBJ1-4 | NA | TRBD1
TGTGCCAGCAGTTTGTCGGTGGGGGGGAACAATGAGCAGTTCTTC | CASSLSVGGNNEQFF | TRBV27 | 15 | TRBJ2-1 | NA | TRBD2
TGCGCCAGCAGCTTGGTACTAGCGGGAGACACAGATACGCAGTATTTT | CASSLVLAGDTDTQYF | TRBV5-1 | 16 | TRBJ2-3 | NA | TRBD2
TGTGCCAGCAGCGTGTCTGACAGTCCTAACTATGGCTACACCTTC | CASSVSDSPNYGYTF | TRBV9 | 15 | TRBJ1-2 | NA | NA
TGTGCCAGCAGTCCCGGGACTAGCGGGCGGGAGACCCAGTACTTC | CASSPGTSGRETQYF | TRBV6-5 | 15 | TRBJ2-5 | NA | TRBD2
TGCAGTGCTAGAGAAGAGTCATGGGCGTACTTC | CSAREESWAYF | TRBV20-1 | 11 | TRBJ2-7 | NA | NA
TGTGCCAGCAGCGTGAATGTGAGGACCGGGGAGCTGTTTTTT | CASSVNVRTGELFF | TRBV5-4 | 14 | TRBJ2-2 | NA | NA
TGCGCCAGCAGCCTCGGAGAGGGCTCTGGAAACACCATATATTTT | CASSLGEGSGNTIYF | TRBV5-1 | 15 | TRBJ1-3 | once | NA
TGTGCCACCAGTGATCGTCGGAGCACAGATACGCAGTATTTT | CATSDRRSTDTQYF | TRBV24-1 | 14 | TRBJ2-3 | NA | NA
TGTGCCAGCAGCTTTTATTCGGGAGACAATGAGCAGTTCTTC | CASSFYSGDNEQFF | TRBV5-5 | 14 | TRBJ2-1 | NA | NA
TGTGCCAGCAGTTACTCCGGCGGCAGCACAGATACGCAGTATTTT | CASSYSGGSTDTQYF | TRBV6-5 | 15 | TRBJ2-3 | NA | NA
TGCGCCAGCAGGGGCCAGGGCCCAGATACGCAGTATTTT | CASRGQGPDTQYF | TRBV10-1 | 13 | TRBJ2-3 | NA | NA
TGTGCCAGCAGCGGCAAGCGACCTGCCTACGAGCAGTACTTC | CASSGKRPAYEQYF | TRBV25-1 | 14 | TRBJ2-7 | NA | NA
TGCGCCAGCAGCCGGGGGGGCAGCTCCTACAATGAGCAGTTCTTC | CASSRGGSSYNEQFF | TRBV4-3 | 15 | TRBJ2-1 | NA | NA
TGTGCCAGTAGTATAGGGGCCGGGAACACTGAAGCTTTCTTT | CASSIGAGNTEAFF | TRBV19 | 14 | TRBJ1-1 | NA | NA
TGTGCCAGCAGTTCCCGGGACAGCTATGGCTACACCTTC | CASSSRDSYGYTF | TRBV27 | 13 | TRBJ1-2 | NA | TRBD1
TGCGCCAGCAGCCAATCCCCTGGACAGGGCAATTCACCCCTCCACTTT | CASSQSPGQGNSPLHF | TRBV4-3 | 16 | TRBJ1-6 | once | TRBD1
TGTGCCAGCAGTTTAGGGGACTTCTCTGGGGTTGAGCAGTTCTTC | CASSLGDFSGVEQFF | TRBV28 | 15 | TRBJ2-1 | NA | NA
TGTGCCATCAGTGAGTCGACCTCGGGATCTTTTTCCTACGAGCAGTACTTC | CAISESTSGSFSYEQYF | TRBV10-3 | 17 | TRBJ2-7 | NA | NA
TGTGCCAGCAGCCAAGTAGTAAATTCACCCCTCCACTTT | CASSQVVNSPLHF | TRBV4-2 | 13 | TRBJ1-6 | once | NA
TGTGCCAGCAGCATCAGGGGTAATGAGCAGTTCTTC | CASSIRGNEQFF | TRBV5-6 | 12 | TRBJ2-1 | NA | NA
TGCGCCAGCAGCCAAGATTGGCAGAGAGGTCGGTATGGCTACACCTTC | CASSQDWQRGRYGYTF | TRBV4-3 | 16 | TRBJ1-2 | NA | NA
TGTGCCAGCAGCAGACTGACAGGCAACAATCAGCCCCAGCATTTT | CASSRLTGNNQPQHF | TRBV7-8 | 15 | TRBJ1-5 | NA | NA
TGTGCCAGTAGTTTGCGCGGGCGAGGCGGCTACACCTTC | CASSLRGRGGYTF | TRBV19 | 13 | TRBJ1-2 | NA | NA
TGTGCCAGCAGTTTTATCGGTCAGCCCCAGCATTTT | CASSFIGQPQHF | TRBV28 | 12 | TRBJ1-5 | NA | NA
TGTGCCAGCAATGCACAGGGGGCCGCGGGACTCTACGAGCAGTACTTC | CASNAQGAAGLYEQYF | TRBV7-2 | 16 | TRBJ2-7 | once | TRBD1
TGCAGTGCTAGTAGACTAGCGGGAGGAGACACCGGGGAGCTGTTTTTT | CSASRLAGGDTGELFF | TRBV20-1 | 16 | TRBJ2-2 | many | TRBD2
TGTGCCAGCAGCATCGAGAGCACAGATACGCAGTATTTT | CASSIESTDTQYF | TRBV5-4 | 13 | TRBJ2-3 | NA | NA
TGTGCCAGCAGCCAACAGTTTCCAGGGAACACCATATATTTT | CASSQQFPGNTIYF | TRBV6-5 | 14 | TRBJ1-3 | NA | NA
TGTGCCAGCTCACCGGCCCAGGGGCGCGACACTGAAGCTTTCTTT | CASSPAQGRDTEAFF | TRBV18 | 15 | TRBJ1-1 | NA | NA
TGCGCCAGCAGTTCCGGACTAGCGGGAGGTCTCTACGAGCAGTACTTC | CASSSGLAGGLYEQYF | TRBV5-1 | 16 | TRBJ2-7 | NA | TRBD2
TGTGCCTGGAGTGTAAGCGTGGGGCCAAAGCCCGGGGAGCTGTTTTTT | CAWSVSVGPKPGELFF | TRBV30 | 16 | TRBJ2-2 | NA | NA
TGTGCCAGCTCACCCTCCCCGACAGGGTATAGCACAGATACGCAGTATTTT | CASSPSPTGYSTDTQYF | TRBV18 | 17 | TRBJ2-3 | NA | TRBD1
TGTGCCAGCAGCTCCCCAGTTAATGAGCAGTTCTTC | CASSSPVNEQFF | TRBV7-2 | 12 | TRBJ2-1 | NA | NA
TGTGCCAGCAGCGTGGGAGTAACGGACTCCTACGAGCAGTACTTC | CASSVGVTDSYEQYF | TRBV9 | 15 | TRBJ2-7 | NA | NA
TGCGCCAGCAGTGAGTCCGAGGTGACCTACGAGCAGTACTTC | CASSESEVTYEQYF | TRBV10-2 | 14 | TRBJ2-7 | NA | NA
TGCGCCAGCAGTGAGTCGGGGACAGGGGGAAATACGCAGTATTTT | CASSESGTGGNTQYF | TRBV10-1 | 15 | TRBJ2-3 | once | TRBD1
TGTGCCAGCAGCTTTCCCTGGGGGCAGGGACATTCACCCCTCCACTTT | CASSFPWGQGHSPLHF | TRBV28 | 16 | TRBJ1-6 | NA | NA
TGTGCTAGTGGCTCGACAGGGCACTATGGCTACACCTTC | CASGSTGHYGYTF | TRBV12-5 | 13 | TRBJ1-2 | NA | TRBD1